The sequence of this TCR beta chain was determined in a study of T-cell reconstitution after alpha-beta-depleted transplantation in children (dated by TCRdb to the mid-2010s). Study-level background: T-cell immune reconstitution after TCRalphabeta/CD19-depleted allogeneic hematopoietic cell transplantation in children was quantitatively tracked in the study by means of TCR repertoire profiling.

About this clonotype itself: Its antigen remains unidentified. Per-base qualities were not stored, and no clone one base away is much larger.

The library was obtained by PCR. Data came from an Illumina HiSeq 2500. Molecular barcoding was employed in the preparation of TCR libraries, with unique molecular identifiers being used to normalize TCRbeta repertoire quantification. The public reads were quality trimmed at Q25 with fastp and then assembled into clones with MiXCR by TCRdb, keeping productive beta chains. CDR3 protein duplicates are merged, each entry listing the most common genes and DNA. This sample lists about 610,000 distinct CDR3 sequences; more than 9% were detected once. The top ten clones comprise 4% to 5% of the sample. CDR1 and CDR2 were assigned from the germline V gene as SGHRS and YFSETQ. V trim: 4 bases; J trim: 3 bases; unmatched bases: 8. From its cysteine to its phenylalanine, the CDR3 spans 15 amino acids. Only CDR3 DNA is held: 45 bases, read in frame from base 1.

This specimen was PBMCs from the stem cell graft donor, taken from the stem cell graft. Rearrangement joined TRBV5-1 to TRBJ2-7, with 9 junctional bases fitting TRBD2. The clonotype comes from a human donor who donated a stem cell graft to a child with acute myeloid leukemia. The nucleotide sequence is TGCGCCAGCAGCCCGCGGACTAGCGTCTACTACGAGCAGTACTTC. It encodes CASSPRTSVYYEQYF.